These T cell receptor beta chains were read from a single sample in a study of T cell changes during pregnancy in multiple sclerosis. Libraries were prepared by immunoSEQ multiplex PCR; TCRdb keeps only in-frame clonotypes and omits some of them. The sample yields tens of thousands of clones, approximately 92% seen once. The sample was CD4+ T cells from peripheral blood mononuclear cells, taken before pregnancy. The receptors shown here come from a female donor with multiple sclerosis, enrolled in a pregnancy study. Each CDR3 is given with its conserved first and last residue.

j_call | v_call | cdr3_aa
TRBJ1-3 | TRBV30 | CAWGGGQGGGNTIYF
TRBJ1-2 | TRBV6-5 | CASRGQGYGYTF
TRBJ2-7 | TRBV6-5 | CASSRVGPRSYEQYF
TRBJ1-2 | TRBV25-1 | CARQRGWGYTF
TRBJ2-3 | TRBV11-3 | CASSSGQGASDTQYF
TRBJ2-2 | TRBV6-5 | CASSYSMSARAGELFF
TRBJ2-3 | TRBV5-6 | CASSRIAVSTDTQYF
TRBJ1-1 | TRBV14 | CASSQAGAGKAFF
TRBJ2-3 | TRBV7-2 | CASSLGAGGSPTQYF
TRBJ1-1 | TRBV7-6 | CASSFGQGMTEAFF
TRBJ2-1 | TRBV6-6 | CASSKTGTIHNEQFF
TRBJ2-7 | TRBV7-2 | CASSYTRDRGLYEQYF
TRBJ2-7 | TRBV28 | CASTGGSSYEQYF
TRBJ2-2 | TRBV7-2 | CASSRTSGRRILRGELFF
TRBJ1-2 | TRBV11-3 | CASSLDETWAGTF
TRBJ2-6 | TRBV7-3 | CASSRSGTGANVLTF
TRBJ2-5 | TRBV9 | CASSVDRLQETQYF
TRBJ1-5 | TRBV5-8 | CASSPTGDYSNQPQHF
TRBJ2-3 | TRBV5-4 | CASRQRGDGTDTQYF
TRBJ1-5 | TRBV28 | CASSLGGASNQPQHF
TRBJ2-1 | TRBV9 | CASSGTGTGVRAEQFF
TRBJ2-3 | TRBV7-6 | CASSLVGQSTDTQYF
TRBJ1-1 | TRBV29-1 | CSVEEGRNTEAFF
TRBJ2-1 | TRBV6-5 | CASSYPGRGLNNEQFF
TRBJ2-2 | TRBV7-3 | CASTPSGLANTGELFF
TRBJ2-5 | TRBV5-5 | CASSMGDRLSETQYF